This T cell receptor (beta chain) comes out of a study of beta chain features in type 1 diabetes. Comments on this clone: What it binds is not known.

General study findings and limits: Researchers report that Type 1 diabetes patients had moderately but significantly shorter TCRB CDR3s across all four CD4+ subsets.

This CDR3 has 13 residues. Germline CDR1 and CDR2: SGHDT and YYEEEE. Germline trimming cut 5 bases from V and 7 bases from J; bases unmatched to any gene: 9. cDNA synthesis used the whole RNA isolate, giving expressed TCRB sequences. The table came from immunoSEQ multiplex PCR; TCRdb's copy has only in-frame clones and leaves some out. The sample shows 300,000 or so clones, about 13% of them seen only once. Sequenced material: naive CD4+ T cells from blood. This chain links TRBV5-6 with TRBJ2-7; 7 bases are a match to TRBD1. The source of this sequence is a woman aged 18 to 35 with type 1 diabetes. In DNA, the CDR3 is TGTGCCAGCAGTCATAGACAGGGACGGGAGCAGTACTTC. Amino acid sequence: CASSHRQGREQYF. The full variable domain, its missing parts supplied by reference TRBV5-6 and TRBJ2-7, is DAGVTQSPTHLIKTRGQQVTLRCSPKSGHDTVSWYQQALGQGPQFIFQYYEEEERQRGNFPDRFSGHQFPNYSSELNVNALLLGDSALYLCASSHRQGREQYFGPGTRLTVT.